Below, one TCR beta chain is given with its context. The protocol was immunoSEQ multiplex PCR, while the TCRdb copy is restricted to in-frame clones and leaves out a portion. This table has roughly 28,000 clones, roughly 80% appearing once. This sample was taken from a study of OX40 agonist ivuxolimab in advanced cancers. V lost 5 bases to trimming and J lost 1 base; unmatched junction nucleotides: 2. CDR3 size: 14 residues. Germline V CDR1 and CDR2: MDHEN, SYDVKM. The TCR originated in an adult with an advanced solid tumor such as melanoma, head and neck, liver or kidney cancer. This material consisted of CD4+ or CD8+ T cells sorted from blood, taken in a trial of the OX40 agonist ivuxolimab. The J gene is TRBJ2-3, the V gene TRBV28; 8 bases agree with TRBD2. CDR3 in amino acids: CASSKAGGTDTQYF. The CDR3 region has the DNA TGTGCCAGCAGTAAAGCGGGGGGCACAGATACGCAGTATTTT.